This entry lists 29 T cell receptor beta chains sequenced from one sample in a study of shared clonotypes between healthy human individuals. CD45RO negativity and positive selection for CCR7 defined naive CD8 cells, a population that excluded terminally differentiated effector memory CD45RA+ cells. Sequencing used immunoSEQ multiplex PCR; TCRdb keeps in-frame clones, though not all of them. The table includes 1.5 million to 2.5 million clones, less than 95% detected once. The material sequenced was naive CD8+ T cells sorted from blood. The receptors originated from a man in his late teens or twenties in good health.

The genes are TRBV4-1 and TRBJ2-1, with D perhaps TRBD2 (6 bases). This CDR3 is 17 amino acids long. Germline CDR1 is MGHRA and CDR2 is YSYEKL. Trimming pared 3 bases from V and 0 bases from J, leaving 15 bases between. The CDR3 DNA reads TGCGCCAGCAGCCATGAATACGGGAGCCCCTCCTACAATGAGCAGTTCTTC. Translated, it gives CASSHEYGSPSYNEQFF.

With regard to this clone: Other DNA sequences in this sample translate to the same CDR3. The chain links TRBV5-8 to TRBJ2-7; no reliable D call. The V end lost 2 bases, the J end lost 0 bases, and 6 bases lay between the germline ends. The CDR3 spans 13 residues. Germline assignment: CDR1 SGHTS and CDR2 YDEGEE. CDR3 sequence: CASSLANSYEQYF. CDR3 bases: TGTGCCAGCAGCTTAGCCAACTCCTACGAGCAGTACTTC.

The chain joins TRBV4-3 to TRBJ1-2, with TRBD1 matching 7 bases. The germline V gene encodes CDR1 LGHNA and CDR2 YSLEER. This CDR3 is built from 14 residues. The junction had 4 bases not matched to a gene; V was cut back by 2 bases and J by 4 bases. CDR3 coding DNA: TGCGCCAGCAGCCAACGGGACAGCATCTATGGCTACACCTTC. Translation: CASSQRDSIYGYTF.

The J gene is TRBJ2-7, the V gene TRBV11-1; TRBD1 matches at 8 bases. The CDR3 extends over 15 amino acids. The J segment lost 3 bases and the V segment lost 4 bases, leaving 8 bases of the junction unmatched. CDR1 SGHAT and CDR2 FQDESV come from the germline V gene (reference sequence). The CDR3 DNA sequence: TGTGCCAGCAGCTACCCCTCGACAGGGGACTACGAGCAGTACTTC. This sequence encodes CASSYPSTGDYEQYF.

This clone appeared a single time. The V and J genes are TRBV11-2 and TRBJ1-6; D is unclear. The CDR3 is 16 residues long. The ends were cut back, 2 bases at V and 3 bases at J, with 11 bases in the middle. Germline assignment: CDR1 SGHAT and CDR2 FQNNGV. CDR3: CASSLTQHFYNSPLHF. The CDR3 coding sequence is TGTGCCAGCAGCTTAACCCAACACTTCTATAATTCACCCCTCCACTTT.

The J gene is TRBJ1-5, the V gene TRBV7-6; D might be TRBD1 (6 bases). This CDR3 is built from 15 residues. Looked up from germline, CDR1 is SGHVS and CDR2 is FNYEAQ. V was cut by 2 bases and J by 3 bases, with 11 bases left in between. The CDR3 here is CASSLTGFSNQPQHF. Written as DNA, the CDR3 is TGTGCCAGCAGCTTAACAGGGTTCTCCAATCAGCCCCAGCATTTT.

The chain uses TRBV9 and TRBJ2-3; D not certain. Trimming cost V 4 bases and J 0 bases, with 12 bases left between them. Germline CDR1 is SGDLS and CDR2 is YYNGEE. CDR3 size: 15 residues. The CDR3 spells CASSPGIGSTDTQYF. The CDR3 bases are TGTGCCAGCAGCCCCGGTATCGGGAGCACAGATACGCAGTATTTT. Using reference TRBV9 and TRBJ2-3 for the parts outside the CDR3, the full variable domain is DSGVTQTPKHLITATGQRVTLRCSPRSGDLSVYWYQQSLDQGLQFLIQYYNGEERAKGNILERFSAQQFPDLHSELNLSSLELGDSALYFCASSPGIGSTDTQYFGPGTRLTVL.

V and J are TRBV7-9 and TRBJ2-1; 8 bases map to TRBD1. The CDR3 has 16 amino acids. CDR1 is SEHNR, CDR2 FQNEAQ, per germline (reference sequence). With V trimmed by 1 base and J by 0 bases, 2 bases remained unmatched. CDR3 sequence: CASSLVDRDSYNEQFF. For the CDR3, the DNA is TGTGCCAGCAGCTTAGTGGACAGGGACTCCTACAATGAGCAGTTCTTC.

The CDR3: CASSWWGAANNEQFF. The DNA of the CDR3 is TGCGCCAGCAGCTGGTGGGGGGCGGCAAACAATGAGCAGTTCTTC. This rearrangement joins TRBV5-1 to TRBJ2-1; D is perhaps TRBD1 or TRBD2 (6 bases each). Germline CDR1 and CDR2: SGHRS and YFSETQ. The CDR3 length is 15 residues. Between the trimmed V and J ends, which lost 3 bases and 5 bases, there was a span of 15 bases. Based on the CDR3 plus reference TRBV5-1 and TRBJ2-1, the full variable domain is KAGVTQTPRYLIKTRGQQVTLSCSPISGHRSVSWYQQTPGQGLQFLFEYFSETQRNKGNFPGRFSGRQFSNSRSEMNVSTLELGDSALYLCASSWWGAANNEQFFGPGTRLTVL.

V gene TRBV6-1 combines with J gene TRBJ2-2; 9 positions match TRBD1. Trimming cost V 2 bases and J 5 bases; bases outside gene matches: 15. CDR3 size: 19 residues. Germline CDR1 reads MNHNS; CDR2 reads SASEGT. The CDR3 nucleotides read TGTGCCAGCAGTGAATCCGTGTTACAGGGGGCGTTTTTGACCGGGGAGCTGTTTTTT. Translation: CASSESVLQGAFLTGELFF.

The chain uses TRBV7-9 and TRBJ2-7; 8 positions match TRBD1. The CDR3 consists of 15 residues. CDR1 is SEHNR and CDR2 is FQNEAQ in the germline V gene (reference sequence). V dropped 4 bases and J dropped 2; count of bases not matched to a gene: 7. The CDR3 bases are TGTGCCAGCAGCTCTCCGGGACAGGACCCCTACGAGCAGTACTTC. Its protein product is CASSSPGQDPYEQYF.

This sequence joins TRBV5-4 and TRBJ2-5; 8 positions match TRBD1. The V segment lost 4 bases and the J segment 5 bases; nucleotides outside the gene matches: 10. Germline assignment: CDR1 SGHNT and CDR2 YYREEE (reference sequence). CDR3 length: 15 residues. The CDR3 here is CASSHRQTGEETQYF. The CDR3 nucleotides are TGTGCCAGCAGCCATCGTCAGACAGGGGAGGAGACCCAGTACTTC.

V is TRBV27 and J is TRBJ1-6; D possibly corresponds to TRBD1 (5 bases). This CDR3 contains 19 residues. Germline values: CDR1 MNHEY, CDR2 SMNVEV (reference sequence). With 5 bases removed from V and 0 bases from J, the gap between germline ends came to 20 bases. The CDR3 is CASSLLAGKGSSYNSPLHF. Written as DNA, the CDR3 is TGTGCCAGCAGTCTCCTGGCAGGGAAAGGAAGCTCCTATAATTCACCCCTCCACTTT.

This rearrangement joins TRBV27 to TRBJ2-7, with TRBD2 identical over 8 bases. The V and J ends lost 2 bases and 2 bases, in that order; junction bases with no gene match: 5. The CDR3 runs 15 residues. Germline V CDR1 and CDR2: MNHEY, SMNVEV (reference sequence). The CDR3 is CASSLERGGAYEQYF. DNA for the CDR3: TGTGCCAGCAGTTTAGAACGGGGGGGGGCCTACGAGCAGTACTTC.

This chain joins TRBV5-4 and TRBJ2-4; no clear D. Looked up from germline, CDR1 is SGHNT and CDR2 is YYREEE (reference sequence). V dropped 4 bases and J dropped 11 bases, with 13 bases sitting between them. There are 12 residues in the CDR3. CDR3 bases: TGTGCCAGCAGCGACGCCCAGTTGGTTCAGTACTTC. It is translated as CASSDAQLVQYF.

This clone appeared a single time. Additional DNA sequences in this sample encode the identical CDR3. The chain employs TRBV6-1 and TRBJ2-5; the D is unclear. CDR1 is MNHNS and CDR2 is SASEGT in the germline V gene. Trimming shortened V by 3 bases and J by 1 base, and 3 bases separated the two germline ends. The CDR3 is 12 amino acids. DNA of the CDR3: TGTGCCAGCAGTGAGCGCCAAGAGACCCAGTACTTC. The encoded protein is CASSERQETQYF.

The chain employs TRBV28 and TRBJ2-2; TRBD1 matches 7 bases. J lost 4 bases, V lost 5 bases, and 7 bases had no gene match. The CDR3 runs to 15 residues. Germline values: CDR1 MDHEN, CDR2 SYDVKM. The CDR3 sequence: CASSPTGSSTGELFF. CDR3 nucleotide sequence: TGTGCCAGCAGTCCGACAGGGAGTAGCACCGGGGAGCTGTTTTTT. The complete variable domain, with remaining parts taken from reference TRBV28 and TRBJ2-2, reads DVKVTQSSRYLVKRTGEKVFLECVQDMDHENMFWYRQDPGLGLRLIYFSYDVKMKEKGDIPEGYSVSREKKERFSLILESASTNQTSMYLCASSPTGSSTGELFFGEGSRLTVL.

V gene TRBV4-2 combines with J gene TRBJ2-2; D perhaps matches TRBD1 (7 bases). V lost 2 bases to trimming and J lost 4 bases, with 23 bases between them. This CDR3 region has 19 residues. Germline values: CDR1 LGHNA, CDR2 YNFKEQ. The CDR3 spells CASSQNGGGSGVVTGELFF. CDR3 nucleotide sequence: TGTGCCAGCAGCCAAAACGGAGGGGGCTCCGGAGTTGTCACCGGGGAGCTGTTTTTT.

The chain links TRBV27 to TRBJ1-2; TRBD1 matches 10 bases. V lost 2 bases and J lost 4; bases outside the gene matches: 10. Germline V gene lookup returns CDR1 MNHEY and CDR2 SMNVEV (reference sequence). CDR3 length equals 17 residues. This CDR3 is CASSLTGQGPTAYGYTF. DNA for the CDR3: TGTGCCAGCAGTTTAACGGGACAGGGGCCAACAGCCTATGGCTACACCTTC.

This clone was seen a single time. A junction boundary mismatches the germline segment, possibly from a read error. This CDR3 is CVWSWEELNYGYTF. The CDR3 nucleotides read TGTGTCTGGAGTTGGGAAGAGTTAAACTATGGCTACACCTTC. V is TRBV30 and J is TRBJ1-2; D ambiguous. The CDR3 runs to 14 residues. Germline V CDR1 and CDR2: GTSNPN, SVGIG (reference sequence).

This rearrangement joins TRBV13 to TRBJ1-2; 8 bases align to TRBD1. Per the germline V gene, CDR1 is PRHDT and CDR2 is FYEKMQ (reference sequence). The V segment lost 5 bases and the J segment 0 bases; nucleotides outside the gene matches: 11. This CDR3 is built from 17 residues. The CDR3 reads CASSLRTGNGANYGYTF. Here the CDR3 DNA reads TGTGCCAGCAGCCTCCGGACAGGGAATGGGGCTAACTATGGCTACACCTTC.

The V gene is TRBV5-8, the J gene TRBJ2-1; D not certain. V lost 2 bases to trimming and J lost 9 bases, with 9 bases between them. The length of the CDR3 is 12 residues. Germline loops: CDR1 SGHTS, CDR2 YDEGEE. The CDR3 is CASSFGVVEQFF. Written as DNA, the CDR3 is TGTGCCAGCAGCTTCGGAGTAGTTGAGCAGTTCTTC.

Concerning this clone: A read error is possible here, since a much larger clone lies one base away. This chain uses TRBV27 with TRBJ2-7; D is unclear. Germline values: CDR1 MNHEY, CDR2 SMNVEV (reference sequence). The V end lost 6 bases, the J end lost 1 base, and 4 bases lay between the germline ends. The CDR3 totals 11 residues. CDR3 region: CASRFSYEQYF. CDR3 DNA: TGTGCCAGCAGGTTTTCCTACGAGCAGTACTTC.

The rearrangement links TRBV5-4 to TRBJ2-7; possible D gene TRBD1, 5 bases. Germline CDR1 SGHNT, CDR2 YYREEE (reference sequence). CDR3 length: 13 residues. V lost 1 base and J 3 bases, leaving 8 bases between the germline ends. Here the CDR3 DNA reads TGTGCCAGCAGCTTGCGCAGGGACTACGAGCAGTACTTC. The encoded protein is CASSLRRDYEQYF. The full variable domain, rest sourced from reference TRBV5-4 and TRBJ2-7, is ETGVTQSPTHLIKTRGQQVTLRCSSQSGHNTVSWYQQALGQGPQFIFQYYREEENGRGNFPPRFSGLQFPNYSSELNVNALELDDSALYLCASSLRRDYEQYFGPGTRLTVT.

Note on this clone: At one of its ends the junction is not consistent with the germline gene, which may arise from a read error. The chain recombines TRBV9 with TRBJ2-3, with TRBD2 identical over 9 bases. The CDR3 has 13 residues. Germline CDR1 SGDLS, CDR2 YYNGEE. CDR3 sequence (DNA): TGTGCCAGTAGCGGGAGTAACGCAGATACGCAGTATTTT. Encoded protein: CASSGSNADTQYF.

This clone was found a few times. The genes are TRBV28 and TRBJ1-2, with D unclear. Trimming stripped 3 bases from V and 5 bases from J, with 10 bases between. Germline V gene data show CDR1 as MDHEN and CDR2 as SYDVKM. The CDR3 length is 13 residues. The CDR3 sequence is CASSLSSGYGYTF. DNA of the CDR3: TGTGCCAGCAGTTTGAGCTCGGGGTATGGCTACACCTTC.

This clone was observed once. The chain is built from TRBV4-1 and TRBJ2-3, with D maybe TRBD2 (6 bases). The V gene's germline CDR1 is MGHRA and CDR2 YSYEKL. The CDR3 has 16 residues. V was shortened by 0 bases and J by 4 bases, with 14 bases between the two germline ends. CDR3 loop: CASSQELLTGADTQYF. The CDR3 nucleotides read TGCGCCAGCAGCCAAGAATTACTTACGGGGGCAGATACGCAGTATTTT.

The chain joins TRBV29-1 to TRBJ1-1; 7 positions match TRBD1. The CDR3 runs 15 residues. From germline, CDR1 is SQVTM and CDR2 ANQGSEA. Trimming cost V 6 bases and J 3 bases; bases outside gene matches: 13. The CDR3 loop reads CSVQDRQGSDTEAFF. CDR3 nucleotide sequence: TGCAGCGTCCAAGACCGACAGGGTTCGGACACTGAAGCTTTCTTT. Supplemented by reference TRBV29-1 and TRBJ1-1, the full variable domain reads SAVISQKPSRDICQRGTSLTIQCQVDSQVTMMFWYRQQPGQSLTLIATANQGSEATYESGFVIDKFPISRPNLTFSTLTVSNMSPEDSSIYLCSVQDRQGSDTEAFFGQGTRLTVV.

V gene TRBV2 combines with J gene TRBJ2-2; 8 bases agree with TRBD2. Germline CDR1 reads SNHLY; CDR2 reads FYNNEI. V was pared by 7 bases and J by 7 bases, with 8 bases of the junction left unmatched. CDR3 length: 14 residues. The CDR3 loop reads CASMDSGGGGELFF. The CDR3, as DNA: TGTGCCAGCATGGACAGCGGGGGAGGCGGGGAGCTGTTTTTT.